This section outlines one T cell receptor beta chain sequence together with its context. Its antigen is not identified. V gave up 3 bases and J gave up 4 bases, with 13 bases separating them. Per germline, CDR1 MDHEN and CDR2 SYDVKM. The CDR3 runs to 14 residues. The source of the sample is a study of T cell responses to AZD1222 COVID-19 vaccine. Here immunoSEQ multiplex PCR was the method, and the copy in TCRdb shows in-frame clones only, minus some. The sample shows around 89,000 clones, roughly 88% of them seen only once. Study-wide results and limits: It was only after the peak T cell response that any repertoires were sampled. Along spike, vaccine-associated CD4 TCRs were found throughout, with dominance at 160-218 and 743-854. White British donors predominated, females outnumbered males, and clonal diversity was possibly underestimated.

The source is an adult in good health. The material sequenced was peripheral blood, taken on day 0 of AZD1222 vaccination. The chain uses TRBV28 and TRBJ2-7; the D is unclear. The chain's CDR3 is CASSLSVGAYEQYF. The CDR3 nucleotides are TGTGCCAGCAGTTTGTCGGTAGGTGCATACGAGCAGTACTTC.